This T cell receptor beta chain was captured in a study of cytomegalovirus exposure and HLA in healthy donors. Background on the study: HLA-typed donors contributed 65 million to 95 million unique TCRs, which were held in an early data release. The study placed around 85% of its approximately 400 genotyped donors in the Caucasian-associated ancestry cluster.

V shed 7 bases and J shed 1 base, with 10 bases lying between them. This CDR3 has 13 residues. Germline V gene sequence: CDR1 SGHDN, CDR2 FVKESK. Primers for the PCR totalled 60 Vbeta and 13 Jbeta. The method was immunoSEQ multiplex PCR; TCRdb's version includes in-frame clones alone and lacks a portion of them. The sample has approximately 150,000 clones; around 80% are singletons. Worth noting for this clone: Its antigen is not known.

Study results and limitations: The classifier reportedly diagnosed cytomegalovirus status with high specificity and sensitivity. In a later analysis, 17,000 or so TCR beta sequences were associated with HLA alleles at 0.05 false discovery rate.

This TCR derives from a woman between 40 and 55 years old in good health and CMV-seronegative. This chain links TRBV14 with TRBJ1-1; D is ambiguous. The sequenced material came from PBMCs. The CDR3 loop reads CASTLQENTEAFF. DNA for the CDR3: TGTGCCAGCACGCTTCAGGAGAACACTGAAGCTTTCTTT.